A single sample is the source of the 21 T cell receptor beta chains below, sequenced in a study of T cell responses to AZD1222 COVID-19 vaccine. Assay used: immunoSEQ multiplex PCR; TCRdb lists only in-frame clones, some missing. The sample contains about 200,000 clones, approximately 95% of which appear only once. The sample in question was peripheral blood, obtained 28 days after the second AZD1222 dose. These receptors were collected from an adult who received the AZD1222 COVID-19 vaccine.

The rearrangement joins TRBV5-8 to TRBJ1-3; 8 bases align to TRBD1. Germline V CDR1 and CDR2: SGHTS, YDEGEE. CDR3 length: 15 amino acids. V shed 1 base and J 2 bases; nucleotides not matched to a gene: 2. CDR3 sequence reads: CASSLQGAAGNTIYF. The CDR3 DNA reads TGTGCCAGCAGCTTGCAGGGGGCGGCTGGAAACACCATATATTTT.

The chain is built from TRBV12-3 or TRBV12-4 and TRBJ2-7; no firm D call. The CDR3 spans 12 residues. Trimming took off 3 bases at V and 1 base at J, with 4 bases between the two ends. The CDR3 loop is CASSFTSYEQYF. CDR3 nucleotides: TGTGCCAGCAGTTTCACGTCCTACGAGCAGTACTTC.

CDR3: CASSFGKNTIYF. CDR3 nucleotides: TGTGCCAGCTCTTTTGGGAAGAACACCATATATTTT. V usage is TRBV7-9 and J usage is TRBJ1-3, with no clear D. Germline lookup yields CDR1 SEHNR and CDR2 FQNEAQ (reference sequence). The CDR3 contains 12 residues. Trimming cost V 8 bases and J 7 bases, with 12 bases left between them. Drawing the rest from reference TRBV7-9 and TRBJ1-3, the complete variable domain is DTGVSQNPRHKITKRGQNVTFRCDPISEHNRLYWYRQTLGQGPEFLTYFQNEAQLEKSRLLSDRFSAERPKGSFSTLEIQRTEQGDSAMYLCASSFGKNTIYFGEGSWLTVV.

The chain links TRBV5-1 to TRBJ1-2; maybe TRBD1 (5 bases). The CDR3 runs 13 residues. The germline CDR1 and CDR2 sequences are SGHRS and YFSETQ. Trimming stripped 5 bases from V and 1 base from J, with 9 bases between. As DNA, the CDR3 is TGCGCCAGCAGGGGGCGGCTTAACTATGGCTACACCTTC. Amino acid sequence: CASRGRLNYGYTF.

V gene TRBV2 combines with J gene TRBJ1-5; D is possibly TRBD1 (6 bases). The CDR3 is 15 residues long. Trimming took 3 bases from V and 5 from J, leaving 14 bases between them. Germline V CDR1 and CDR2: SNHLY, FYNNEI. This CDR3 is CASSDRGGRHQPQHF. The CDR3, as DNA: TGTGCCAGCAGTGACCGCGGGGGGCGGCATCAGCCCCAGCATTTT.

The rearrangement joins TRBV29-1 to TRBJ2-7; TRBD1 is a possible D gene (7 bases). This CDR3 comprises 14 residues. The ends were cut back, 4 bases at V and 5 bases at J, with 18 bases in the middle. From germline, CDR1 is SQVTM and CDR2 ANQGSEA. The CDR3 spells CSVGGRTGLHEQYF. CDR3 nucleotide sequence: TGCAGCGTTGGGGGGAGGACAGGCCTCCACGAGCAGTACTTC.

This chain connects TRBV19 to TRBJ1-5; 8 bases fit TRBD1. From germline, CDR1 is LNHDA and CDR2 SQIVND (reference sequence). This CDR3 is built from 17 residues. V was pared by 7 bases and J by 2 bases, with 13 bases of the junction left unmatched. The CDR3 reads CASTSGTGYSGNQPQHF. The CDR3 DNA reads as TGTGCCAGTACGTCCGGGACAGGATATAGCGGCAATCAGCCCCAGCATTTT.

The rearrangement uses TRBV18 and TRBJ1-3, with D hard to call. In germline, CDR1 is KGHSH, CDR2 LQKENI. Trimming removed 5 bases at V and 0 bases at J, with 14 bases between. CDR3 length: 16 amino acids. CDR3 amino acids: CASSTRLLSSGNTIYF. CDR3 sequence (DNA): TGTGCCAGCTCAACAAGACTCCTAAGCTCTGGAAACACCATATATTTT.

The chain is built from TRBV30 and TRBJ1-2, with TRBD1 matching 7 bases. V lost 1 base and J lost 2; bases outside the gene matches: 10. The germline V gene has CDR1 GTSNPN and CDR2 SVGIG (reference sequence). There are 16 residues in the CDR3. CDR3 sequence (DNA): TGTGCCTGGAGTGCGGGTGGGACAGCCCTCAACTATGGCTACACCTTC. As protein: CAWSAGGTALNYGYTF.

This chain joins TRBV20-1 and TRBJ2-2; D is perhaps TRBD1 (5 bases). Germline V CDR1 and CDR2: DFQATT, SNEGSKA (reference sequence). The CDR3 has 11 amino acids. Trimming removed 7 bases at V and 5 bases at J, with 8 bases between. The CDR3 region has the DNA TGCAGTGATAGGGGAACCGGGGAGCTGTTTTTT. This codes for CSDRGTGELFF.

V usage is TRBV4-3 and J usage is TRBJ1-3, with a weak D call TRBD1 (5 bases). V lost 4 bases and J lost 6, with 16 bases in between. Germline loops: CDR1 LGHNA, CDR2 YSLEER. The CDR3 has 15 residues. The CDR3 DNA follows: TGCGCCAGCAGCCCAGGGCTTAGATTCGAAAACACCATATATTTT. Translating gives CASSPGLRFENTIYF.

This rearrangement joins TRBV29-1 to TRBJ2-3, with 7 bases lining up with TRBD1. After removal of 4 bases from V and 0 bases from J, the junction contained 4 bases not matched to a gene. The germline CDR1 and CDR2 sequences are SQVTM and ANQGSEA. The CDR3 sequence is 14 residues long. CDR3 bases: TGCAGCGTTGGGGGACAGTCTAGCACAGATACGCAGTATTTT. Protein product: CSVGGQSSTDTQYF.

CDR3 amino acids: CASSQGEQGYNQPQHF. CDR3 nucleotide sequence: TGTGCCAGCAGCCAAGGGGAACAGGGATACAATCAGCCCCAGCATTTT. The chain couples TRBV4-2 to TRBJ1-5; maybe TRBD1 (6 bases). This CDR3 is built from 16 residues. Trimming shortened V by 1 base and J by 3 bases, and 13 bases separated the two germline ends. In germline, CDR1 is LGHNA, CDR2 YNFKEQ.

This sequence joins TRBV11-3 and TRBJ2-1, with TRBD2 matching 11 bases. Germline trimming cut 2 bases from V and 5 bases from J; bases unmatched to any gene: 5. CDR1 is SGHNT and CDR2 is YENEEA in the germline V gene. This CDR3 region has 16 residues. This CDR3 is CASSLLAGGLNNEQFF. The CDR3 DNA follows: TGTGCCAGCAGCTTACTAGCGGGGGGACTTAACAATGAGCAGTTCTTC.

For the CDR3, the DNA is TGTGCTAGTGGTTTGCCGCGGACAGACATGAACACTGAAGCTTTCTTT. This codes for CASGLPRTDMNTEAFF. The rearrangement joins TRBV12-5 to TRBJ1-1; tentative D call: TRBD1 (6 bases). V gave up 2 bases and J gave up 0 bases, with 13 bases separating them. Per germline, CDR1 LGHNT and CDR2 FRNRAP. This CDR3 contains 16 residues.

This chain joins TRBV3-1 (or the pseudogene TRBV3-2) and TRBJ1-6; no firm D call. The V and J ends lost 3 bases and 9 bases respectively, with 12 bases between them. Per germline, CDR1 LGHDT and CDR2 YNNKEL (reference sequence). The CDR3 is 14 amino acids. The CDR3 loop reads CASSHQSPSSPLHF. The CDR3 bases are TGTGCCAGCAGCCACCAGTCGCCTAGTTCACCCCTCCACTTT.

The rearrangement links TRBV5-1 to TRBJ2-1, with TRBD2 matching 9 bases. The germline gives CDR1 SGHRS, CDR2 YFSETQ. Trimming at V came to 2 bases and at J to 7 bases, leaving 7 bases not matched to a gene. This CDR3 region has 15 residues. This CDR3 reads CASSFGGGASNEQFF. The CDR3 nucleotides are TGCGCCAGCAGCTTTGGCGGGGGGGCGAGTAATGAGCAGTTCTTC.

The rearrangement links TRBV11-2 to TRBJ2-7, with D maybe TRBD2 (5 bases). The CDR3 is 15 residues long. Trimming removed 6 bases from V and 0 bases from J, with 15 bases in between. Germline V gene data show CDR1 as SGHAT and CDR2 as FQNNGV. This CDR3 reads CASRPGSQVSYEQYF. CDR3 DNA: TGTGCCAGCAGACCGGGATCCCAAGTCTCCTACGAGCAGTACTTC.

CDR3 region: CASSLHPGQGAFRPEAFF. The CDR3 nucleotides read TGTGCCAGCAGCTTACATCCGGGACAGGGTGCCTTTCGTCCTGAAGCTTTCTTT. The chain has TRBV7-3 and TRBJ1-1, with TRBD1 matching over 9 bases. The V segment lost 2 bases and the J segment 6 bases; nucleotides outside the gene matches: 16. The CDR3 length is 18 residues. Germline V gene data show CDR1 as SGHTA and CDR2 as FQGTGA.

The chain couples TRBV10-3 to TRBJ1-6; maybe TRBD1 (6 bases). This CDR3 comprises 14 residues. CDR1 and CDR2 from the germline V gene are ENHRY and SYGVKD. The V end was cut by 8 bases, the J end by 3 bases, with 11 bases between. CDR3 in amino acids: CAIAEDSYNSPLHF. CDR3 nucleotide sequence: TGTGCCATCGCGGAGGACAGCTATAATTCACCCCTCCACTTT.

The chain employs TRBV6-5 and TRBJ1-4; tentatively, D is TRBD1 (5 bases). This CDR3 has 15 amino acids. The germline V gene has CDR1 MNHEY and CDR2 SVGAGI. V lost 6 bases to trimming and J lost 7 bases, with 18 bases between them. The CDR3 DNA follows: TGTGCCAGCAGACTTACAGGTGGAGCTGGTGAAAAACTGTTTTTT. This encodes CASRLTGGAGEKLFF.